This is a list of T cell receptor beta chains from one sample in a study of cytotoxic CD8 clonotypes in ibrutinib-treated CLL. Repertoires were generated with immunoSEQ multiplex PCR, while TCRdb's copy carries only in-frame clones and drops some. The profile shows fewer than 400,000 clones, about 61% of them singletons. The sample consisted of PBMCs, taken after 36 months of ibrutinib treatment. These TCRs come from a human donor with chronic lymphocytic leukemia. CDR3s leave out the opening cysteine and the closing phenylalanine or tryptophan. Each record gives: V gene, J gene, CDR3 protein.

v_call: TRBV5-4
j_call: TRBJ1-5
cdr3_aa: ASSLYGQPQH

v_call: TRBV5-1
j_call: TRBJ1-1
cdr3_aa: ASSLAGGIWTEAF

v_call: TRBV4-3
j_call: TRBJ2-1
cdr3_aa: ASSQEALWDNEQF

v_call: TRBV11-2
j_call: TRBJ2-7
cdr3_aa: ASSLASSGRGYEQY

v_call: TRBV9
j_call: TRBJ1-5
cdr3_aa: ASSANLGGADQPQH

v_call: TRBV6-5
j_call: TRBJ2-7
cdr3_aa: ASSRGQGAIYEQY

v_call: TRBV6-5
j_call: TRBJ2-7
cdr3_aa: ASRNSGTAAYEQY

v_call: TRBV10-1
j_call: TRBJ2-2
cdr3_aa: ASSETGVDTGELF

v_call: TRBV2
j_call: TRBJ2-3
cdr3_aa: ASRTGSSTDTQY

v_call: TRBV15
j_call: TRBJ2-7
cdr3_aa: ATSSLYGASGIYEQY

v_call: TRBV5-1
j_call: TRBJ1-2
cdr3_aa: ASSPWTGDLGYT

v_call: TRBV27
j_call: TRBJ2-1
cdr3_aa: ASSKTPPAYNEQF

v_call: TRBV6-5
j_call: TRBJ2-1
cdr3_aa: ASRRGRAYEQF

v_call: TRBV10-2
j_call: TRBJ2-7
cdr3_aa: ASSRTSGVTPGEQY

v_call: TRBV28
j_call: TRBJ2-7
cdr3_aa: ASSGTGPYEQY

v_call: TRBV2
j_call: TRBJ2-1
cdr3_aa: ASWGTGGFEQF

v_call: TRBV19
j_call: TRBJ2-3
cdr3_aa: ASRAEFTDTQY

v_call: TRBV5-5
j_call: TRBJ1-2
cdr3_aa: ASSLAGTGEYGYT

v_call: TRBV9
j_call: TRBJ1-2
cdr3_aa: ASNKGTYGYT

v_call: TRBV2
j_call: TRBJ2-7
cdr3_aa: ASIGSENYEQY

v_call: TRBV4-1
j_call: TRBJ2-7
cdr3_aa: ASSPGQGGTYEQY

v_call: TRBV18
j_call: TRBJ1-2
cdr3_aa: ASSPTTRGGYT

v_call: TRBV6-1
j_call: TRBJ1-2
cdr3_aa: ASTRTGPIYGYT

v_call: TRBV25-1
j_call: TRBJ1-1
cdr3_aa: ASSRLTVNTEAF

v_call: TRBV11-2
j_call: TRBJ2-7
cdr3_aa: ASSRSLDTSGSSYEQY

v_call: TRBV11-2
j_call: TRBJ2-2
cdr3_aa: ASSLIWGTGELF

v_call: TRBV29-1
j_call: TRBJ2-7
cdr3_aa: SVEGGTGDYEQY

v_call: TRBV9
j_call: TRBJ2-1
cdr3_aa: ASKGIGNEQF

v_call: TRBV28
j_call: TRBJ2-7
cdr3_aa: ASSPGGGRGYEQY

v_call: TRBV29-1
j_call: TRBJ2-7
cdr3_aa: SAQGSSREQY

v_call: TRBV14
j_call: TRBJ2-1
cdr3_aa: ASSQGLVGHYNEQF

v_call: TRBV5-1
j_call: TRBJ2-7
cdr3_aa: ASSGGGGTFSYEQY

v_call: TRBV7-8
j_call: TRBJ2-7
cdr3_aa: ASSFVYEQY

v_call: TRBV7-3
j_call: TRBJ1-2
cdr3_aa: ASSLTPSARDLRGYT

v_call: TRBV9
j_call: TRBJ1-1
cdr3_aa: ASSVIPWTGGLVMNTEAF

v_call: TRBV28
j_call: TRBJ2-5
cdr3_aa: ASNTDRETQY

v_call: TRBV29-1
j_call: TRBJ2-7
cdr3_aa: SVEIGGYEQY

v_call: TRBV18
j_call: TRBJ1-1
cdr3_aa: ASSQLNTEAF

v_call: TRBV19
j_call: TRBJ1-5
cdr3_aa: ASSILRVGASNQPQH

v_call: TRBV7-8
j_call: TRBJ1-2
cdr3_aa: ASSLSGAGGYYGYT

v_call: TRBV7-9
j_call: TRBJ2-1
cdr3_aa: ASSEQF

v_call: TRBV2
j_call: TRBJ2-1
cdr3_aa: ASSEWRRNGYNEQF

v_call: TRBV25-1
j_call: TRBJ1-1
cdr3_aa: ASSSAGRPEAF

v_call: TRBV5-1
j_call: TRBJ2-5
cdr3_aa: ASSLVGDQETQY

v_call: TRBV5-1
j_call: TRBJ1-1
cdr3_aa: ASSWTGGANTEAF

v_call: TRBV2
j_call: TRBJ2-7
cdr3_aa: ASMVPGANYEQY

v_call: TRBV7-2
j_call: TRBJ2-7
cdr3_aa: ASSLGLPGLYEQY

v_call: TRBV6-6
j_call: TRBJ2-5
cdr3_aa: ASRWDSKETQY

v_call: TRBV4-1
j_call: TRBJ2-7
cdr3_aa: ASSQDRTFPYEQY

v_call: TRBV2
j_call: TRBJ2-1
cdr3_aa: ASTPRTGHFGEQF

v_call: TRBV29-1
j_call: TRBJ2-5
cdr3_aa: SVELGGETQY

v_call: TRBV4-1
j_call: TRBJ1-1
cdr3_aa: ASSFYGPLNTEAF

v_call: TRBV2
j_call: TRBJ1-5
cdr3_aa: ASSVAGSNQPQH

v_call: TRBV10-2
j_call: TRBJ1-6
cdr3_aa: ASSERRYNSPLH

v_call: TRBV5-6
j_call: TRBJ2-5
cdr3_aa: ASSLAGKETQY